These T cell receptor beta chains were read from a single sample in a study of shared clonotypes between healthy human individuals. TCRdb's table, derived via immunoSEQ multiplex PCR, lists solely in-frame clones and lacks some. The table has under 650,000 clones, about 96% seen once. Sequencing was performed on naive CD4+ T cells sorted from blood. Source of these receptors: a woman in her 30s in good health. Each CDR3 is given with its conserved first and last residue. A D gene is named only where the DNA matches it firmly. Some rows mark clone size as missing; the rest say once, few, many or name a class of expanded clone.

CDR3aa | CDR3nt | j_gene | abundance | d_gene | v_gene
CASSIGRQGGQPQHF | TGTGCCAGTAGTATAGGGCGGCAGGGTGGCCAGCCCCAGCATTTT | TRBJ1-5 | - | - | TRBV19
CASRRYNEQFF | TGTGCCAGCAGGAGATACAATGAGCAGTTCTTC | TRBJ2-1 | - | - | TRBV28
CASSPEGGQRIINTQYF | TGCGCCAGCAGCCCGGAGGGAGGACAGAGAATTATTAATACGCAGTATTTT | TRBJ2-3 | once | - | TRBV5-1
CASSPGQISTDTQYF | TGCGCCAGCAGCCCCGGACAGATAAGCACAGATACGCAGTATTTT | TRBJ2-3 | - | - | TRBV5-1
CASSLSVIAEAFF | TGTGCCAGCAGTTTATCCGTCATCGCTGAAGCTTTCTTT | TRBJ1-1 | few | - | TRBV27
CASSQGPDRGNYGYTF | TGCGCCAGCAGCCAAGGGCCGGACAGGGGCAACTATGGCTACACCTTC | TRBJ1-2 | - | TRBD1 | TRBV4-1
CASNFRGSNQPQHF | TGTGCCAGCAACTTCCGGGGGAGCAATCAGCCCCAGCATTTT | TRBJ1-5 | once | - | TRBV7-3
CASLAHSGANVLTF | TGTGCCAGCTTAGCCCACTCTGGGGCCAACGTCCTGACTTTC | TRBJ2-6 | - | - | TRBV28
CASSRAGWNYNSPLHF | TGTGCCAGCAGCCGCGCAGGGTGGAACTATAATTCACCCCTCCACTTT | TRBJ1-6 | - | - | TRBV11-2
CASSLAVRATNEKLFF | TGTGCCAGCAGCTTAGCGGTGAGGGCAACTAATGAAAAACTGTTTTTT | TRBJ1-4 | once | - | TRBV7-9
CASSQEGGRGNNEQFF | TGTGCCAGCAGCCAAGAAGGGGGCCGGGGTAACAATGAGCAGTTCTTC | TRBJ2-1 | - | TRBD1 | TRBV4-2
CASSPGGVAYFNTIYF | TGTGCCAGCTCCCCGGGCGGCGTGGCCTATTTTAACACCATATATTTT | TRBJ1-3 | - | - | TRBV18
CASSPRLGGGPNTQYF | TGTGCCAGCAGCCCCCGCCTTGGTGGAGGGCCGAATACGCAGTATTTT | TRBJ2-3 | - | - | TRBV7-2